This entry lists 19 T cell receptor beta chains sequenced from one sample in a study of blood T cells in healthy people across ages. A second roughly 6 to 11 cycle PCR used barcoded and J-beta primers. TCRdb re-derived calls from the 5' RACE reads in MiXCR, one entry per CDR3 protein. Counted here are some 1.8 million distinct CDR3 sequences, about 39% occurring once; the ten biggest clones make up 20% to 25%. Source material: blood. Receptors were obtained from a human donor in good health.

V and J are TRBV9 and TRBJ1-2; D uncertain. CDR1 is SGDLS and CDR2 is YYNGEE in the germline V gene. The CDR3 consists of 15 residues. Trimming took 0 bases from V and 2 from J, leaving 11 bases between them. The CDR3 region is CASSVVPGVNYGYTF. The CDR3 region has the DNA TGTGCCAGCAGCGTAGTCCCCGGAGTCAACTATGGCTACACCTTC.

There are a few counts of this clonotype. V is TRBV20-1 and J is TRBJ2-7, with D tentatively TRBD1 (6 bases). With 8 bases removed from V and 0 bases from J, the gap between germline ends came to 14 bases. This CDR3 has 13 residues. The germline CDR1 and CDR2 sequences are DFQATT and SNEGSKA (reference sequence). The CDR3: CSTRQEYSYEQYF. The CDR3, as DNA: TGCAGTACGAGACAGGAATACTCCTACGAGCAGTACTTC.

This clonotype showed up just once. This chain joins TRBV4-3 and TRBJ2-1; 11 bases line up with TRBD2. The CDR3 is 18 amino acids. Germline V gene data show CDR1 as LGHNA and CDR2 as YSLEER. Trimming at V came to 0 bases and at J to 5 bases, leaving 9 bases not matched to a gene. CDR3 amino acids: CASSQDHPRLAGNNEQFF. The CDR3 nucleotides are TGCGCCAGCAGCCAAGATCATCCCAGACTAGCGGGGAACAATGAGCAGTTCTTC.

This clonotype was counted between two and nine times. Here the CDR3 reads CASRDADSYNEQFF. The CDR3 coding sequence is TGTGCCAGCAGGGACGCCGACTCCTACAATGAGCAGTTCTTC. The chain employs TRBV12-3 or TRBV12-4 and TRBJ2-1; D is unclear. The CDR3 runs to 14 residues. V was cut by 6 bases and J by 0 bases, with 9 bases left in between.

The chain joins TRBV2 to TRBJ2-7, with TRBD1 as a possible D gene (6 bases). This CDR3 comprises 14 residues. Per the germline V gene, CDR1 is SNHLY and CDR2 is FYNNEI. Trimming took 6 bases from V and 3 from J, leaving 15 bases between them. CDR3 residues: CASRIRTEIYEQYF. In DNA, the CDR3 is TGTGCCAGCAGAATCCGGACAGAAATCTACGAGCAGTACTTC.

This sequence joins TRBV3-1 and TRBJ2-1; TRBD1 agrees at 10 bases. Germline assignment: CDR1 LGHDT and CDR2 YNNKEL (reference sequence). CDR3 length: 16 residues. Trimming cost V 1 base and J 3 bases; bases outside gene matches: 3. CDR3 sequence (DNA): TGTGCCAGCAGCCAAGTCGGACAGGGGGGCTACAATGAGCAGTTCTTC. Translation: CASSQVGQGGYNEQFF.

The chain is built from TRBV20-1 and TRBJ1-4, with D unresolved. CDR1 is DFQATT, CDR2 SNEGSKA, per germline (reference sequence). The CDR3 consists of 12 residues. With 2 bases removed from V and 3 bases from J, the gap between germline ends came to 4 bases. CDR3 nucleotides: TGCAGTGCTAGACGAGCTAATGAAAAACTGTTTTTT. It codes for CSARRANEKLFF.

This clonotype was detected only a few times. The V gene is TRBV5-1, the J gene TRBJ2-1; TRBD2 matches at 16 bases. The CDR3 runs 18 residues. V was pared by 4 bases and J by 6 bases, with 10 bases of the junction left unmatched. The germline CDR1 and CDR2 sequences are SGHRS and YFSETQ. This chain's CDR3 is CASSGDSGTSGGGNEQFF. CDR3 nucleotide sequence: TGCGCCAGCAGCGGTGATTCCGGGACTAGCGGGGGGGGCAATGAGCAGTTCTTC.

In the case of this clonotype: The junction departs from germline at one end; a sequencing error may be responsible. The chain uses TRBV11-2 and TRBJ2-7; D call uncertain. CDR3 length equals 16 residues. Germline V gene lookup returns CDR1 SGHAT and CDR2 FQNNGV. CDR3 sequence reads: CVSSLVASPTTYEQYF. The CDR3 nucleotides read TGTGTCAGCAGCTTAGTAGCCAGCCCCACCACCTACGAGCAGTACTTC.

The V call is TRBV15, the J call TRBJ1-5; no reliable D call. In germline, CDR1 is LNHNV, CDR2 YYDKDF (reference sequence). The germline V and J ends were trimmed by 0 bases and 2 bases, with 11 bases remaining between them. This CDR3 is built from 16 residues. The DNA of the CDR3 is TGTGCCACCAGCAGAGATAGCCCCGGGGGCAATCAGCCCCAGCATTTT. Residues: CATSRDSPGGNQPQHF.

As concerns this clonotype: Given the absence of the conserved phenylalanine or tryptophan at the CDR3 end, a read error is likely. The chain couples TRBV12-3 or TRBV12-4 to TRBJ1-5; 9 positions agree with TRBD1. The CDR3 is made up of 18 amino acids. The V segment lost 5 bases and the J segment 5 bases; nucleotides outside the gene matches: 16. CDR3 bases: TGTGCCAGCAGTGAAGCCCCCGGGACAGGGCGTACGTATCAGCCCCAGCATTGT. It encodes CASSEAPGTGRTYQPQHC.

This clonotype was detected only once. V usage is TRBV12-3 or TRBV12-4 and J usage is TRBJ2-5; weak D call: TRBD2 (5 bases). The V gene lost 8 bases and the J gene lost 2 bases, with 18 bases spanning the gap. The CDR3 runs 15 residues. This CDR3 reads CASQLVEGLQETQYF. CDR3 DNA sequence: TGTGCCAGCCAACTCGTAGAGGGTTTACAAGAGACCCAGTACTTC.

V gene TRBV5-1 combines with J gene TRBJ2-7, with D perhaps matching TRBD1 (5 bases). Trimming left V 3 bases short and J 3 bases short, with 13 bases between. Germline lookup yields CDR1 SGHRS and CDR2 YFSETQ. The CDR3 length is 14 residues. CDR3 sequence (DNA): TGCGCCAGCAGCTCACAGGTGGGGATCTACGAGCAGTACTTC. Its translation is CASSSQVGIYEQYF.

This clonotype has just a few counts. V gene TRBV7-3 combines with J gene TRBJ1-5, with TRBD1 matching 7 bases. The CDR3 consists of 17 residues. The trim removed 4 bases at V and 7 bases at J, leaving 16 bases unmatched. Germline V gene lookup returns CDR1 SGHTA and CDR2 FQGTGA. The CDR3 DNA follows: TGTGCCAGCAGCTCAAGACAGGGTGTGGTCGAAATCCAGCCCCAGCATTTT. Its protein product is CASSSRQGVVEIQPQHF. Full variable domain (outside the CDR3, taken from reference TRBV7-3 and TRBJ1-5): GAGVSQTPSNKVTEKGKYVELRCDPISGHTALYWYRQSLGQGPEFLIYFQGTGAADDSGLPNDRFFAVRPEGSVSTLKIQRTERGDSAVYLCASSSRQGVVEIQPQHFGDGTRLSIL.

The J gene is TRBJ2-3, the V gene TRBV7-9, with D possibly matching TRBD2 (5 bases). Per the germline V gene, CDR1 is SEHNR and CDR2 is FQNEAQ (reference sequence). The CDR3 spans 16 residues. V dropped 5 bases and J dropped 2 bases, with 17 bases sitting between them. For the CDR3, the DNA is TGTGCCAGCAGCAACGGACTGATTAGCGCCACAGATACGCAGTATTTT. Translating it yields CASSNGLISATDTQYF.

The rearrangement links TRBV9 to TRBJ1-1; D remains unclear. CDR1 is SGDLS and CDR2 is YYNGEE in the germline V gene. The CDR3 is 16 residues long. V was trimmed by 3 bases and J by 0 bases, leaving 15 bases between them. This CDR3 is CASSADLSLMNTEAFF. CDR3 in DNA: TGTGCCAGCAGCGCAGACCTAAGTCTAATGAACACTGAAGCTTTCTTT.

This clonotype was observed a few times. V usage is TRBV14 and J usage is TRBJ1-2; D perhaps matches TRBD1 (5 bases). This CDR3 spans 15 amino acids. The V end lost 0 bases, the J end lost 3 bases, and 11 bases lay between the germline ends. Germline V gives CDR1 SGHDN, CDR2 FVKESK. Here the CDR3 reads CASSQDSRDYYGYTF. DNA for the CDR3: TGTGCCAGCAGCCAAGATTCCAGGGACTACTATGGCTACACCTTC.

The CDR3 nucleotides read TGTGCCAGCAGCTTGAGGTATTTCACAGATACGCAGTATTTT. Its translation is CASSLRYFTDTQYF. This sequence joins TRBV5-5 and TRBJ2-3; D not resolved. CDR3 length: 14 residues. Trimming removed 1 base at V and 2 bases at J, with 8 bases between. CDR1 SGHKS and CDR2 YYEKEE come from the germline V gene (reference sequence).

The chain has TRBV20-1 and TRBJ2-1, with D possibly being TRBD2 (5 bases). CDR3 size: 15 residues. Germline loops: CDR1 DFQATT, CDR2 SNEGSKA (reference sequence). V was trimmed by 1 base and J by 9 bases, leaving 19 bases between them. CDR3 sequence: CSARAPLATLGEQFF. CDR3 sequence (DNA): TGCAGTGCTAGAGCCCCCCTAGCTACCCTTGGTGAGCAGTTCTTC.